This TCR beta chain appears in the sequencing data of a study of cytomegalovirus exposure and HLA in healthy donors. Turning to the study itself: Earlier work reported 117 million unique TCR beta sequences from about 170 million T cells. Points from the study as a whole: A highly shared variant cluster was judged a likely technical artifact. Being productive about 87% or about 30% of the time was typical of most TCR beta V segments in an earlier analysis.

Germline V gives CDR1 SGHRS, CDR2 YFSETQ. This CDR3 has 14 residues. Primers included in the PCR were 60 Vbeta and 13 Jbeta primers. The assay was immunoSEQ multiplex PCR, and TCRdb's table has in-frame clones only and misses some. Of about 230,000 clones in the sample, 77% are singletons; the top ten hold less than 3.5%. In the case of this clone: Its antigen is as yet unknown. Relative to the germline gene, one junction end is altered; a read error may explain this.

The TCR was taken from a woman aged 55-75 years in good health and CMV-seropositive. This chain connects TRBV5-1 to TRBJ2-4, with a weak D call TRBD1 (6 bases). Source material: PBMCs. The CDR3 spells CASSGDTAKNTQYF. CDR3 nucleotides: TGCGCCAGCAGCGGGGACACAGCCAAAAACACTCAGTACTTC.